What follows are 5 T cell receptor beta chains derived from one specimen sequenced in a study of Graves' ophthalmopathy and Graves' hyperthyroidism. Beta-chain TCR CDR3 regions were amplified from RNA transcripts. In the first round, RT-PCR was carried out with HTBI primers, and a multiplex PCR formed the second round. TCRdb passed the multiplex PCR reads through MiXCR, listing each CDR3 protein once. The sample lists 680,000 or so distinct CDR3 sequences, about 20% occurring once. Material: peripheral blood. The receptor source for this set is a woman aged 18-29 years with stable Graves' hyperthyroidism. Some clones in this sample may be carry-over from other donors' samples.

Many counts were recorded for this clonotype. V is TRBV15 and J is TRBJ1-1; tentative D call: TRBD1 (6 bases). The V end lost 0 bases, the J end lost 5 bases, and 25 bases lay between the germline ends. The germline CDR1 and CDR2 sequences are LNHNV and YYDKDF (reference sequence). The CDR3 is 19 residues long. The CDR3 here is CATSRDGSGVDRRITEAFF. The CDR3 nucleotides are TGTGCCACCAGCAGAGATGGTTCAGGGGTGGATCGACGTATTACTGAAGCTTTCTTT.

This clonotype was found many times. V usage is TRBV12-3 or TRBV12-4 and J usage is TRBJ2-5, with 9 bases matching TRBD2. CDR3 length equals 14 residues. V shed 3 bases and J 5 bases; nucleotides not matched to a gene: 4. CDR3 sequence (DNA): TGTGCCAGCAGTTTTGGCGGGAGGGATGAGACCCAGTACTTC. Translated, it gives CASSFGGRDETQYF.

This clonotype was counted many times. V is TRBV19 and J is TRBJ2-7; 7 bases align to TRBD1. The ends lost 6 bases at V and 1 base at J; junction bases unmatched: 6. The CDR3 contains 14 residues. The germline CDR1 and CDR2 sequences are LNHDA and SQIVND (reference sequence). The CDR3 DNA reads TGTGCCAGTAGGACCCGGGACAGTTCCTACGAGCAGTACTTC. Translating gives CASRTRDSSYEQYF.

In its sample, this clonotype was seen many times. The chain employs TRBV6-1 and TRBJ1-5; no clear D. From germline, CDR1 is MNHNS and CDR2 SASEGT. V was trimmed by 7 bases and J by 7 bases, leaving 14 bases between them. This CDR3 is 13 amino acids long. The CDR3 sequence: CASTTDRAQPQHF. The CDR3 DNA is TGTGCCAGCACCACGGACCGGGCCCAGCCCCAGCATTTT.

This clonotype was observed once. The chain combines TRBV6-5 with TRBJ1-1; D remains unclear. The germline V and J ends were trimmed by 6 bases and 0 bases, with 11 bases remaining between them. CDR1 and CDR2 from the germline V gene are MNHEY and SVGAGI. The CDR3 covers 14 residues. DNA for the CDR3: TGTGCCAGCAGAACCTCGAGGGTGAACACTGAAGCTTTCTTT. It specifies CASRTSRVNTEAFF.